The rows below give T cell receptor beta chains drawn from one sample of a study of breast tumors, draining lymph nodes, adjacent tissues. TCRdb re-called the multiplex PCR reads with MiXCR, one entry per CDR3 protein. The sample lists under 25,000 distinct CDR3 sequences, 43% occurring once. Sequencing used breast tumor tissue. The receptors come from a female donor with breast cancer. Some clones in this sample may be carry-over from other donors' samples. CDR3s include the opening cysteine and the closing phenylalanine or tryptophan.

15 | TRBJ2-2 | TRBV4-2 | CASSHLAGDAGELFF
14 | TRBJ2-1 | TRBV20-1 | CSARIAVTYNEQFF
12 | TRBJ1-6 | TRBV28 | CASKNENSPLHF
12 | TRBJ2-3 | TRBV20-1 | CSASRATDTQYF
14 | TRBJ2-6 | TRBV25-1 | CASSDWSGANVLTF
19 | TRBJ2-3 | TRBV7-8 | CASSLDMSGVGGSTDTQYF
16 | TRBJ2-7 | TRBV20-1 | CSARTSGRALTYEQYF
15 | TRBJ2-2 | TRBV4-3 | CASSQGTSDTGKLFF
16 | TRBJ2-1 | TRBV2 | CASSLKQIGLNNEQFF
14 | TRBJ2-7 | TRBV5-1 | CASSLVAYTYEQYF
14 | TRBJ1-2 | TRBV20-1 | CSPDRGRANYGYTF
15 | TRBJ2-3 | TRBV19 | CASSRGGPSTDTQYF
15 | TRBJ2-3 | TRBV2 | CASSSGQGHTDTQYF
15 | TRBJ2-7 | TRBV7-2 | CASSRGPSLVYEQYF
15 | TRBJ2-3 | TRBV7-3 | CASSEGGATTDTQYF
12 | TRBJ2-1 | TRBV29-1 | CSALRGSVEQFF
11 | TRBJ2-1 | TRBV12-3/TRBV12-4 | CASSLWHEQFF
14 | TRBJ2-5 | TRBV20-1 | CSASWTSGQETQYF
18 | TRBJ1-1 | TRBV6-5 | CASRPRRGFGDRDTEAFF
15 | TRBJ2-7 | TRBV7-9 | CASSLGERKAYEQYF
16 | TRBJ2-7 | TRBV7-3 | CASSWRSTGGAFEQYF
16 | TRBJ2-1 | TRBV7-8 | CASSLKTSGRPNEQFF
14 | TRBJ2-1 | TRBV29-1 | CSVGREGLYNEQFF
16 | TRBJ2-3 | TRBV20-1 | CSARPGGLAGKDTQYF
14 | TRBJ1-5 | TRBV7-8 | CASSRGKVSQPQHF
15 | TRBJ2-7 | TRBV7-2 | CASSMYSGASYEQYF
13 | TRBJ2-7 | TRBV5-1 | CASRTSGNYEQYF
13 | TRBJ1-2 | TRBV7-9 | CASRDSLNYGYTF
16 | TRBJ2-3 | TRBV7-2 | CASSLVGGHSADTQYF
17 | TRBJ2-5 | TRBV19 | CASSPGGTSGPQETQYF
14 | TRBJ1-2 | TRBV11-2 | CASSRTGGSYGYTF
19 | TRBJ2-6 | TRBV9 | CASSVGVGGGLIAANVLTF
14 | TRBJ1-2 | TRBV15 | CATSRDRQDYGYTF
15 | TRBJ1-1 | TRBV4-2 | CASSQDADRNTEAFF
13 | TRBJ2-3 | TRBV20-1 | CSASGGSTDTQYF
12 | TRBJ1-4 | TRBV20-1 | CSAREGKEKLLF
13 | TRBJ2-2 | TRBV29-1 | CSVETARNGELFF
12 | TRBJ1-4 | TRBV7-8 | CASSLANEKLFF
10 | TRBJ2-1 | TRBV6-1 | CAGGRAGQFF
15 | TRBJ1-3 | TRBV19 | CASIPRRLAGNTIYF
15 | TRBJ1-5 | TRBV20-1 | CSARRQGVGTQPQHF
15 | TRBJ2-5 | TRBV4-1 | CASSQEGAQRETQYF